Detailed here is one T cell receptor beta chain. Its cognate antigen is unknown. The study sequenced cultured CD4+ T cell DNA using the Oncomine TCR Beta short-read assay. One entry per CDR3 protein, called by TCRdb with MiXCR from the PCR reads. The profile covers around 19,000 distinct CDR3 sequences, with roughly 38% appearing a single time and 2.6% taken by the ten largest. Time point of the sample: late sampling 161 to 241 days after vaccination in a few convalescent patients. Treatment defined: approximately nine-day PBMC culture with coronavirus spike peptide pools or control peptides (ViraFEST assay). Positive PCR dates covered March to December 2020, before US Alpha, Beta and Delta variants. Cultures used some 2 million PBMCs per well, about 10 IU/ml IL-2 and approximately 10 ug/ml peptides. The sample originates from a study of vaccination and CD4 T cells after COVID-19. The CDR3 runs 14 residues. V was cut by 0 bases and J by 2 bases, with 8 bases left in between. Germline lookup yields CDR1 SGHRS and CDR2 YFSETQ.

The starting material was CD4+ T cells from blood, cultured in vitro, obtained about 7 months after SARS-CoV-2 vaccination. The rearrangement uses TRBV5-1 and TRBJ1-1; D uncertain. This TCR derives from a human donor who had recovered from COVID-19. The CDR3 protein is CASSLDGGNTEAFF. The CDR3 region has the DNA TGCGCCAGCAGCTTGGATGGTGGAAACACTGAAGCTTTCTTT.